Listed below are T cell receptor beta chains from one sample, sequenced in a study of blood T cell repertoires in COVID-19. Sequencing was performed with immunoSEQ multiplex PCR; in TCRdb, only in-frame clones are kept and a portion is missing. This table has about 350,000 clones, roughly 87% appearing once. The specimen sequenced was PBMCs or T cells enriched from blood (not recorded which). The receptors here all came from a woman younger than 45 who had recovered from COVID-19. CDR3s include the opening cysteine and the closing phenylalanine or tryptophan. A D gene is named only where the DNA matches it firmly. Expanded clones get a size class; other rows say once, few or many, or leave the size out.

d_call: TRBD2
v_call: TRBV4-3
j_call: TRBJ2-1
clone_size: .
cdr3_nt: TGCGCCAGCAGCCTCGCGGGGGTCTACAATGAGCAGTTCTTC
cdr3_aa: CASSLAGVYNEQFF

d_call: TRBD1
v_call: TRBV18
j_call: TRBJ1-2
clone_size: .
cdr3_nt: TGTGCCAGCTCACCCATGGACAGGTTCGATGGCTACACCTTC
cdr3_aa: CASSPMDRFDGYTF

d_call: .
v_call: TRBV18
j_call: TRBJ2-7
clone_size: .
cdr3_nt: TGTGCCAGCTCACTTTCCGCAGGTAACTCCTACGAGCAGTACTTC
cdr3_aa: CASSLSAGNSYEQYF

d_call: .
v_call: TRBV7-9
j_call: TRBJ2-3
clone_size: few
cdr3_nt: TGTGCCAGCAGCTTGGCCCCGTTGGTGACAGATACGCAGTATTTT
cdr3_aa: CASSLAPLVTDTQYF

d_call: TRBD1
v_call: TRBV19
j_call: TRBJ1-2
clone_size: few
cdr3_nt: TGTGCCAGTAGTACCGGACAGGGGACGAGCTATGGCTACACCTTC
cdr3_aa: CASSTGQGTSYGYTF

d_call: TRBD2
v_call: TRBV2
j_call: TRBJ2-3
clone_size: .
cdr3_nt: TGTGCCAGCAGTTGGACTAGCGGGGGTTCTAGCACAGATACGCAGTATTTT
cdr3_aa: CASSWTSGGSSTDTQYF

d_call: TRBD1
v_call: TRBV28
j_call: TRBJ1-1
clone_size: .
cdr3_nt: TGTGCCAGCAGTCCCCGGACAGGAGCGAACACTGAAGCTTTCTTT
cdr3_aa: CASSPRTGANTEAFF

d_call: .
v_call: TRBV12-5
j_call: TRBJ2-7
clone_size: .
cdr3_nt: TGTGCTAGTGGTTGGGCACAGGGAGTATCCTACGAGCAGTACTTC
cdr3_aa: CASGWAQGVSYEQYF

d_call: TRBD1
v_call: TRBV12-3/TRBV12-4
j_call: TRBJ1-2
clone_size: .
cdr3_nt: TGTGCCAGCAGTTCACAGGGGGCGCATGGCTACACCTTC
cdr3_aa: CASSSQGAHGYTF

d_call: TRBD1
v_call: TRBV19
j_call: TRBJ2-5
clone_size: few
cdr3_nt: TGTGCCAGTAGTATAGGGGACAGGGAAGCGGGAGAGACCCAGTACTTC
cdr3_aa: CASSIGDREAGETQYF

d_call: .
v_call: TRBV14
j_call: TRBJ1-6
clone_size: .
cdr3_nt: TGTGCCAGCAGCCAACGGGCGGGAGTTAATTCACCCCTCCACTTT
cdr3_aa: CASSQRAGVNSPLHF

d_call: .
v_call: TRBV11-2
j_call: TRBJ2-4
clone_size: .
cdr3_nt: TGTGCCAGCAGCTTAGGTGCAGGGACCAAAAACATTCAGTACTTC
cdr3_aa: CASSLGAGTKNIQYF

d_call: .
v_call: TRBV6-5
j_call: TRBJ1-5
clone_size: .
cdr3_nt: TGTGCCAGCATGGAGGGGACGAGTCAGCCCCAGCATTTT
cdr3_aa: CASMEGTSQPQHF

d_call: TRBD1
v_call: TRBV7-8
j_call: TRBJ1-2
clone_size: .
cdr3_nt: TGTGCCAGCAGCTCGACGGAGAAGACAGGGCATTCTAACTATGGCTACACCTTC
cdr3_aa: CASSSTEKTGHSNYGYTF

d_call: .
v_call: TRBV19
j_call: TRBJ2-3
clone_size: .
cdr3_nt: TGTGCCAGTAGTTCTCCCGGGTTCACGGCAGCAGATACGCAGTATTTT
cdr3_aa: CASSSPGFTAADTQYF

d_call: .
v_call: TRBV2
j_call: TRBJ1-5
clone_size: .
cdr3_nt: TGTGCCAGCAGTGGGACATATAGCAATCAGCCCCAGCATTTT
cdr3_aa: CASSGTYSNQPQHF

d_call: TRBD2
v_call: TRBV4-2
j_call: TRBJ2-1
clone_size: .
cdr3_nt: TGTGCCAGCAGCCCGGGAGCGGGGGCGGGAAATGAGCAGTTCTTC
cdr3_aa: CASSPGAGAGNEQFF

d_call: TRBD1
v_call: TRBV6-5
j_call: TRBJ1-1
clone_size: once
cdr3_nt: TGTGCCAGCACATCACAGGGGCGGGCTTTCTTT
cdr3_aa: CASTSQGRAFF

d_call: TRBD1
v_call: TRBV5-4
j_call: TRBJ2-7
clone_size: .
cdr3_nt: TGTGCCAGCAGCCTAACGACAGGGGGTTTTTCCGAGCAGTACTTC
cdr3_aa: CASSLTTGGFSEQYF

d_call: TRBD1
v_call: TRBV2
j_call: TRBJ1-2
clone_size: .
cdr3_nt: TGTGCCAGCAGTGAACACAGGGGTAGGTCTTATGGCTACACCTTC
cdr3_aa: CASSEHRGRSYGYTF

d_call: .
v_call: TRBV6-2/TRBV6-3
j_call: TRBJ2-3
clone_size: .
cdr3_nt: TGTGCCAGCAGTTACTTAGGGAGATCCACAGATACGCAGTATTTT
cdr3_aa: CASSYLGRSTDTQYF

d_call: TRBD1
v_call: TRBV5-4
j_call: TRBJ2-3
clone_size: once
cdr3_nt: TGTGCCAGCAGTCCGGGTCAGACAGGGGCGCGAGATACGCAGTATTTT
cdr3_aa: CASSPGQTGARDTQYF

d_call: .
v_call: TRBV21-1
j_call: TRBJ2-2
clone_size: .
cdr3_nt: TGTGCCAGCGGGACAGGGGCGCACACCGGGGAGCTGTTTTTT
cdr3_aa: CASGTGAHTGELFF

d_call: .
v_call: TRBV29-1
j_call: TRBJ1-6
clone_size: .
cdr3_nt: TGCAGCGTTGGTCAGGACTGGAATTCACCCCTCCACTTT
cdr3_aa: CSVGQDWNSPLHF

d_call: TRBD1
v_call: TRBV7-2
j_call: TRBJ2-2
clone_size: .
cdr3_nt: TGTGCCAGCAGCTTAGGACAGGGGGCCGGGGAGCTGTTTTTT
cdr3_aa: CASSLGQGAGELFF

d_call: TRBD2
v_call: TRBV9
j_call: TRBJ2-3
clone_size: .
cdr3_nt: TGTGCCAGCAGCGTAGATCCCAGCGGGGGGACAGATACGCAGTATTTT
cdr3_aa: CASSVDPSGGTDTQYF

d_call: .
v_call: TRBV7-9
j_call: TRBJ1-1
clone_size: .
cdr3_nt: TGTGCCAGCAGCGGGGGGACTGAAGCTTTCTTT
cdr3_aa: CASSGGTEAFF

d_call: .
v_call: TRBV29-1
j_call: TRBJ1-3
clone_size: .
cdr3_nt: TGCAGCGTTGAAAAGGCAGGGGTGGACACCATATATTTT
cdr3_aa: CSVEKAGVDTIYF

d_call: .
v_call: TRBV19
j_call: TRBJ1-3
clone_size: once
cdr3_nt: TGTGCCAGCACTCCGACAGGAGCCCCCTCTGGAAACACCATATATTTT
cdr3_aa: CASTPTGAPSGNTIYF

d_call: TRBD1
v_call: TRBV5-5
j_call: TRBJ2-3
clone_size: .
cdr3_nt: TGTGCCAGCAGCTTGCCGGGACAGGGCACAGATACGCAGTATTTT
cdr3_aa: CASSLPGQGTDTQYF

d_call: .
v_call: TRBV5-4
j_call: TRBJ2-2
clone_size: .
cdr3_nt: TGTGCCAGCGTAGACAAGAACACCGGGGAGCTGTTTTTT
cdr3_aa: CASVDKNTGELFF

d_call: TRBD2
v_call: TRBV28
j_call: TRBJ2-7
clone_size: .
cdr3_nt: TGTGCCAGCAGTCCCGGGACTATCTGGGGATTTACAGACTACGAGCAGTACTTC
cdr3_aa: CASSPGTIWGFTDYEQYF

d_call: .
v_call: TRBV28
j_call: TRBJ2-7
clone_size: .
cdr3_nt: TGTGCCAGCAGTCCAAACTACGAGCAGTACTTC
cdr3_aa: CASSPNYEQYF

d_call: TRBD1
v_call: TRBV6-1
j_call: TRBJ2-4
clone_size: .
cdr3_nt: TGTGCCAGCAGTGAAATCCCGGGACAGGGGGCGAACATTCAGTACTTC
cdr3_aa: CASSEIPGQGANIQYF

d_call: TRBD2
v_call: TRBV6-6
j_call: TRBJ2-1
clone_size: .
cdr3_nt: TGTGCCAGCAGTCCGCAAGGACTAGCGGGGGAGTCCAAACACCACTACAATGAGCAGTTCTTC
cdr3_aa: CASSPQGLAGESKHHYNEQFF